The clone carrying this TCR beta chain was picked up a small number of times. The antigen is unknown. Germline-derived CDR1 and CDR2 are SGHAT and FQNNGV. Trimming took off 1 base at V and 8 bases at J, with 3 bases between the two ends. The CDR3 is made up of 11 amino acids. This entry is derived from a study of T cells in Graves' hyperthyroidism and ophthalmopathy. Study outcomes and limitations: A model of 13 V-J features distinguished ophthalmopathy from stable hyperthyroidism.

Diagnosis rested on symptoms, serum thyroxine and TRAb, thyroid ultrasound, and orbital computed tomography. The source of the PBMCs was over 8.5 ml of fresh peripheral blood. The CDR3 regions of TCR beta were amplified from RNA transcripts. The TCR CDR3 first-round RT-PCR relied on the HTBI primer set. TCRdb reanalysed the multiplex PCR reads using MiXCR and keeps one entry per CDR3 protein. The sample consists of roughly 420,000 distinct CDR3 sequences, more than 15% of them appearing once. The receptor's source is a woman aged 18-35 years with Graves' hyperthyroidism. The sequenced sample consisted of blood. The chain is built from TRBV11-2 and TRBJ2-4; D ambiguous. The CDR3 DNA reads as TGTGCCAGCAGCTTAGGATACATTCAGTACTTC. It is translated as CASSLGYIQYF.